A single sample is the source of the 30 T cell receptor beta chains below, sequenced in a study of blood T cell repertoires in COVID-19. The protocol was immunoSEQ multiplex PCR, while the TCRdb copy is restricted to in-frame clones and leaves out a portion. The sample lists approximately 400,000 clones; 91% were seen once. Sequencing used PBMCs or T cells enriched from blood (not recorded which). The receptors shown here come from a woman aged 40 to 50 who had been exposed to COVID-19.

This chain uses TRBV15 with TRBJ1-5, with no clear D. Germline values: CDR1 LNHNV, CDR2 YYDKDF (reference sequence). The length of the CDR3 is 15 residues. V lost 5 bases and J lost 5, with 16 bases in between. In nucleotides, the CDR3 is TGTGCCACCAGCCCCTCGATGGGGAGTTATCAGCCCCAGCATTTT. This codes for CATSPSMGSYQPQHF.

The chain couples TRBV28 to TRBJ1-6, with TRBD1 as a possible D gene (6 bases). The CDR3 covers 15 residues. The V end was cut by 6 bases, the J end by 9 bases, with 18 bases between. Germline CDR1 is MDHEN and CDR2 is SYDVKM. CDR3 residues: CASSPPSLRGSPLHF. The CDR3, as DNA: TGTGCCAGCAGCCCGCCCTCCCTCAGGGGTTCACCCCTCCACTTT.

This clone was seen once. The DNA of the CDR3 is TGTGCCAGCAGTTTGGGACAGGGAGTAAACTATGGCTACACCTTC. This translates into CASSLGQGVNYGYTF. The J gene is TRBJ1-2, the V gene TRBV27, with TRBD1 matching 9 bases. CDR3 size: 15 residues. Germline V gene sequence: CDR1 MNHEY, CDR2 SMNVEV (reference sequence). V gave up 3 bases and J gave up 2 bases; unmatched junction bases: 4.

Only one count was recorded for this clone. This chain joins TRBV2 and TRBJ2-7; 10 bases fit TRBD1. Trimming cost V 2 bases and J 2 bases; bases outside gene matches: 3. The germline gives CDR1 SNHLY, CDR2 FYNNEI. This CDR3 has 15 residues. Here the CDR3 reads CASSETGQGTYEQYF. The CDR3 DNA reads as TGTGCCAGCAGTGAAACGGGACAGGGGACCTACGAGCAGTACTTC.

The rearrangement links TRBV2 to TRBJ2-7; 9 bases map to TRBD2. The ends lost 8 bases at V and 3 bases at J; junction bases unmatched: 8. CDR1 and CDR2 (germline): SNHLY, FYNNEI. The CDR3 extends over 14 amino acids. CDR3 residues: CASLMLAGNYEQYF. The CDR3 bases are TGTGCCAGCCTGATGCTAGCGGGAAACTACGAGCAGTACTTC.

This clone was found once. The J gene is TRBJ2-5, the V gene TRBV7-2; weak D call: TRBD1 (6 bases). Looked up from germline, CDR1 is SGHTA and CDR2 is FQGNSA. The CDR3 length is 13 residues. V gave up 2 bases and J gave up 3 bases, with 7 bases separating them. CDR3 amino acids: CASSLQGKETQYF. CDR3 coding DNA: TGTGCCAGCAGCTTACAGGGGAAAGAGACCCAGTACTTC.

CDR3 sequence reads: CASSLPSRRGTIYF. The CDR3 DNA follows: TGTGCCAGCAGTTTACCTTCCCGACGGGGCACCATATATTTT. The rearrangement joins TRBV28 to TRBJ1-3; D ambiguous. V lost 2 bases and J lost 9, with 14 bases in between. Germline assignment: CDR1 MDHEN and CDR2 SYDVKM. The CDR3 has 14 residues.

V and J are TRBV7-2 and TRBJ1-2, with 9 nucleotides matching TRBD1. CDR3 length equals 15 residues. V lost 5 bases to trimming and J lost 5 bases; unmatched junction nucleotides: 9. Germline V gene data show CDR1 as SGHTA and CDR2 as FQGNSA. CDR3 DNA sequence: TGTGCCAGCAGCCCTCGACAGGGGGTTTCGTATGGCTACACCTTC. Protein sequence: CASSPRQGVSYGYTF.

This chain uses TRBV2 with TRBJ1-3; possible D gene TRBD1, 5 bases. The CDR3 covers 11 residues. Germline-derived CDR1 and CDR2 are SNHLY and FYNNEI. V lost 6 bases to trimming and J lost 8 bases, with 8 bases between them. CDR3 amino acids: CASRQGHTIYF. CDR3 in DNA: TGTGCCAGCAGGCAGGGCCACACCATATATTTT.

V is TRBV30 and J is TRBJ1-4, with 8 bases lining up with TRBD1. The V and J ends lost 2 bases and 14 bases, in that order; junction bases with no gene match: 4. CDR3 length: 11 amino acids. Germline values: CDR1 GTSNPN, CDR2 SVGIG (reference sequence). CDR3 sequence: CAWSLGTGLFF. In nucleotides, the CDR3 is TGTGCCTGGAGTCTGGGGACAGGCCTGTTTTTT.

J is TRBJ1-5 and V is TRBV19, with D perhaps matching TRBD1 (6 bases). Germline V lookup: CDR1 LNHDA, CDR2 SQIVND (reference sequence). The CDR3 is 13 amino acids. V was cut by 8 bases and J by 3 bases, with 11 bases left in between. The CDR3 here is CASADRNNQPQHF. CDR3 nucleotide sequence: TGTGCCAGTGCCGACAGGAACAATCAGCCCCAGCATTTT.

In nucleotides, the CDR3 is TGTGCCACCAAGACAGTTAGCAATCAGCCCCAGCATTTT. It specifies CATKTVSNQPQHF. The gene calls are TRBV6-9 and TRBJ1-5; D may be TRBD1 (5 bases). The germline CDR1 and CDR2 sequences are MNHGY and SVAAGI. V lost 10 bases and J lost 0, with 10 bases in between. CDR3 size: 13 residues.

CDR3 amino acids: CASSILGASLGNQPQHF. The CDR3 nucleotides are TGTGCCAGTAGTATTTTGGGGGCCTCGTTAGGCAATCAGCCCCAGCATTTT. This chain connects TRBV19 to TRBJ1-5, with a weak D call TRBD1 (6 bases). V was pared by 3 bases and J by 2 bases, with 17 bases between. CDR3 size: 17 residues. Per germline, CDR1 LNHDA and CDR2 SQIVND (reference sequence).

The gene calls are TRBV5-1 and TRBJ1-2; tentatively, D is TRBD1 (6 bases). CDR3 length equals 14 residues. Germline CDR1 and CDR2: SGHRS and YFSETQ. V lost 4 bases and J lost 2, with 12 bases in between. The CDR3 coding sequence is TGCGCCAGCAGCCATGATACAGGGAACTATGGCTACACCTTC. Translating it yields CASSHDTGNYGYTF.

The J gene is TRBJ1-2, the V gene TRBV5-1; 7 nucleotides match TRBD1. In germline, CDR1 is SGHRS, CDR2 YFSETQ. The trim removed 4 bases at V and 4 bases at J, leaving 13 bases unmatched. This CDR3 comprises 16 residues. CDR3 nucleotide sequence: TGCGCCAGCAGCATAGACCCGGGACAGTCGCTCTATGGCTACACCTTC. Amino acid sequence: CASSIDPGQSLYGYTF.

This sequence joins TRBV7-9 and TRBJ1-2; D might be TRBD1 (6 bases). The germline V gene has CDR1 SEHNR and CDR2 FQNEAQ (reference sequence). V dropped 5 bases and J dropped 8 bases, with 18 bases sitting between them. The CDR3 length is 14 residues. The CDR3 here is CASSPDSGTPGYTF. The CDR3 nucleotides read TGTGCCAGCAGCCCCGATTCCGGGACACCAGGCTACACCTTC.

Here the CDR3 reads CASSDRVEYGYTF. The CDR3 bases are TGTGCCAGTTCGGACAGGGTGGAGTATGGCTACACCTTC. The chain has TRBV19 and TRBJ1-2, with 8 bases fitting TRBD1. The ends lost 8 bases at V and 5 bases at J; junction bases unmatched: 7. From germline, CDR1 is LNHDA and CDR2 SQIVND (reference sequence). This CDR3 region has 13 residues.

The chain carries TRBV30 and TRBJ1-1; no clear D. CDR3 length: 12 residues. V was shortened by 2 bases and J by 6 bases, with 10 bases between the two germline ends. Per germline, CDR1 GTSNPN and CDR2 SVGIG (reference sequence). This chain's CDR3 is CAWSREIAEAFF. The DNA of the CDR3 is TGTGCCTGGAGTAGAGAAATCGCTGAAGCTTTCTTT.

The DNA of the CDR3 is TGTGCCAGCAGTACCAACTATCAGCCCCAGCATTTT. Translated, it gives CASSTNYQPQHF. The chain has TRBV12-3 or TRBV12-4 and TRBJ1-5; D is undetermined. The CDR3 is made up of 12 amino acids. V shed 5 bases and J shed 5 bases, with 7 bases lying between them.

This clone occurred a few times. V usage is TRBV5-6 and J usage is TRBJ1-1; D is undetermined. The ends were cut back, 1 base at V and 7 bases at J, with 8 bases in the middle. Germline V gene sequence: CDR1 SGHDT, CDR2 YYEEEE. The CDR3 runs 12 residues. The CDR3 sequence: CASSLFRYEAFF. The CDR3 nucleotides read TGTGCCAGCAGCTTGTTCAGGTATGAAGCTTTCTTT. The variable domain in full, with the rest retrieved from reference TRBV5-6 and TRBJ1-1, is DAGVTQSPTHLIKTRGQQVTLRCSPKSGHDTVSWYQQALGQGPQFIFQYYEEEERQRGNFPDRFSGHQFPNYSSELNVNALLLGDSALYLCASSLFRYEAFFGQGTRLTVV.

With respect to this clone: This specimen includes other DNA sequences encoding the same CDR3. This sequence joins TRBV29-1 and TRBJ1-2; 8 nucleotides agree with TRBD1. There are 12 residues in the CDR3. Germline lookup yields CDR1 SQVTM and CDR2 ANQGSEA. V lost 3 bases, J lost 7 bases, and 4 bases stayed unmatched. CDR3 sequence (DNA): TGCAGCGTTGAGCAGGGGGCCGGTGGCTACACCTTC. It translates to CSVEQGAGGYTF.

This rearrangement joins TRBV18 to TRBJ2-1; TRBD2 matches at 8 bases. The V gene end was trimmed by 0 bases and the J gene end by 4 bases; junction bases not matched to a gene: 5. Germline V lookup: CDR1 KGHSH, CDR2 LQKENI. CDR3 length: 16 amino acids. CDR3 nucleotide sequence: TGTGCCAGCTCACCACCCCGGCCTAGCGGGTACAATGAGCAGTTCTTC. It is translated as CASSPPRPSGYNEQFF.

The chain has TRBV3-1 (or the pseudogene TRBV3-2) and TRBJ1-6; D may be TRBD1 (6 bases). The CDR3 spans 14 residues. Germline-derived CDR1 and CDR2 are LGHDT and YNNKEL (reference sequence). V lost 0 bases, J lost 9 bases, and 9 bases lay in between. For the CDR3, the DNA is TGTGCCAGCAGCCAAGAACTCAGGGGTTCACCCCTCCACTTT. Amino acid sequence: CASSQELRGSPLHF.

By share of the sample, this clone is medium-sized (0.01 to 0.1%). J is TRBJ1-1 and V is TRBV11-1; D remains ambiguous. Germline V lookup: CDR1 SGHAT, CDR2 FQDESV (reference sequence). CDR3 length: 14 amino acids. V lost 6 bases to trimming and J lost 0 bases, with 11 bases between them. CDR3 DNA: TGTGCCAGCAGGGAGACGAGTCTGAACACTGAAGCTTTCTTT. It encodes CASRETSLNTEAFF.

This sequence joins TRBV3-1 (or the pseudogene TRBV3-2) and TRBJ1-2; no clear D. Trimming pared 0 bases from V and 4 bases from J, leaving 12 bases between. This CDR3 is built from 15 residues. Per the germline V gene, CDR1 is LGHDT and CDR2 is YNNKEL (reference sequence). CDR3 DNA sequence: TGTGCCAGCAGCCAAGATTCACGGGTAACCTATGGCTACACCTTC. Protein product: CASSQDSRVTYGYTF.

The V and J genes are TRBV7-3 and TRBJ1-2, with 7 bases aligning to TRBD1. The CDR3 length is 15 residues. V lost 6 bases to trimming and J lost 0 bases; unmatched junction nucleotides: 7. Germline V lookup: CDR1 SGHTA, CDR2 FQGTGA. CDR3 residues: CASRKTGTSNYGYTF. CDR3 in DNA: TGTGCCAGCAGGAAGACAGGGACCTCTAACTATGGCTACACCTTC.

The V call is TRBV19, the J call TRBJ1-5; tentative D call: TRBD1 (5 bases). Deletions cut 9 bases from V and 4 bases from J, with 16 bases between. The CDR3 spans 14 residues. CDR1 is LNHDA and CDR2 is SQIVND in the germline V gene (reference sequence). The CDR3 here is CARKRDGLNQPQHF. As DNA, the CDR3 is TGTGCCAGGAAACGGGACGGACTAAATCAGCCCCAGCATTTT.

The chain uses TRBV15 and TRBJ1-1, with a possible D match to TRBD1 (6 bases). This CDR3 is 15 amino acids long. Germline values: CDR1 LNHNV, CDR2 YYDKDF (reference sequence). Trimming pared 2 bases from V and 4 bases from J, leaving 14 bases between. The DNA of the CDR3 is TGTGCCACCAGCAGACCCAGGACAGCTCCCACTGAAGCTTTCTTT. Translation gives CATSRPRTAPTEAFF.

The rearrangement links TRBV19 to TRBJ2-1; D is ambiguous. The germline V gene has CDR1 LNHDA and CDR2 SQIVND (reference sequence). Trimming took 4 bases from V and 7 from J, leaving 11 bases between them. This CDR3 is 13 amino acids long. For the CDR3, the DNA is TGTGCCAGTAGTACCCTACTTCAAAATGAGCAGTTCTTC. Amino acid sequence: CASSTLLQNEQFF.

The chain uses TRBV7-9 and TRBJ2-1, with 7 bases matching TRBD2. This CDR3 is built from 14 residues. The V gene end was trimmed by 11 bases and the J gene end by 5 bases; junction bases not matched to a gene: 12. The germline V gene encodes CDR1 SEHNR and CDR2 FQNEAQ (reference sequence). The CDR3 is CAANGGDVNNEQFF. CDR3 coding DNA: TGTGCCGCCAATGGGGGGGACGTAAACAATGAGCAGTTCTTC.